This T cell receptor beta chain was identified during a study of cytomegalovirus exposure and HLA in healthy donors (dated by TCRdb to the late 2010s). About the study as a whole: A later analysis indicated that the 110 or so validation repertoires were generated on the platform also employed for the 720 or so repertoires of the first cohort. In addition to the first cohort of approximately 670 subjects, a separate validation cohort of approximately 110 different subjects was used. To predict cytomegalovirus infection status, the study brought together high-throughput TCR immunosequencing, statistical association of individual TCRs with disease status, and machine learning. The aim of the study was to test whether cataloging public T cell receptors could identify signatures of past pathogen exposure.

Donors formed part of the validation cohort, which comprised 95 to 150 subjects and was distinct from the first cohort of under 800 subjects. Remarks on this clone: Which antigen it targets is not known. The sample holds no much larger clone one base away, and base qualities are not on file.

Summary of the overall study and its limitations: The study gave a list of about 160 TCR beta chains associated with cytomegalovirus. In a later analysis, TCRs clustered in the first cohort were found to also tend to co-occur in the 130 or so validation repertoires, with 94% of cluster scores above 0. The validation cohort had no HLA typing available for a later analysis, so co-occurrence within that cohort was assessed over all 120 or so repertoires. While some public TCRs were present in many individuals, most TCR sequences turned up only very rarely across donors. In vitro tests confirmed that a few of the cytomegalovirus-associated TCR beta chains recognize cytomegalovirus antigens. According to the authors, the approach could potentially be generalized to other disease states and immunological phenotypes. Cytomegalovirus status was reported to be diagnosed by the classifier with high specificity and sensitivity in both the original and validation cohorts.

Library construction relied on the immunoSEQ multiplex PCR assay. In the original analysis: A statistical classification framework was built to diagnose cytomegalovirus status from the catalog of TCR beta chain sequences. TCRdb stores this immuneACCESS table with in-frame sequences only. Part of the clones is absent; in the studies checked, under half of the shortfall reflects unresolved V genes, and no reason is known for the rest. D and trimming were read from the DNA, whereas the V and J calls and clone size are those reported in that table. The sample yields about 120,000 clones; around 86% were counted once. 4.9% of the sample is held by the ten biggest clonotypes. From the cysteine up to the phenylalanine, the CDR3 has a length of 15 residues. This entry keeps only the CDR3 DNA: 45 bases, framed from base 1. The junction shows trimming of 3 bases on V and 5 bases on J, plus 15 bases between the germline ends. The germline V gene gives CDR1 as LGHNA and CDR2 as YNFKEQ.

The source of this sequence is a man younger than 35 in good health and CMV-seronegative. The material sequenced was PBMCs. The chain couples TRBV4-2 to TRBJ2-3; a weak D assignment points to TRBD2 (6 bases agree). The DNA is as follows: TGTGCCAGCAGCCACCTTAGCGGTTCGGGAGATACGCAGTATTTT. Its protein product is CASSHLSGSGDTQYF.